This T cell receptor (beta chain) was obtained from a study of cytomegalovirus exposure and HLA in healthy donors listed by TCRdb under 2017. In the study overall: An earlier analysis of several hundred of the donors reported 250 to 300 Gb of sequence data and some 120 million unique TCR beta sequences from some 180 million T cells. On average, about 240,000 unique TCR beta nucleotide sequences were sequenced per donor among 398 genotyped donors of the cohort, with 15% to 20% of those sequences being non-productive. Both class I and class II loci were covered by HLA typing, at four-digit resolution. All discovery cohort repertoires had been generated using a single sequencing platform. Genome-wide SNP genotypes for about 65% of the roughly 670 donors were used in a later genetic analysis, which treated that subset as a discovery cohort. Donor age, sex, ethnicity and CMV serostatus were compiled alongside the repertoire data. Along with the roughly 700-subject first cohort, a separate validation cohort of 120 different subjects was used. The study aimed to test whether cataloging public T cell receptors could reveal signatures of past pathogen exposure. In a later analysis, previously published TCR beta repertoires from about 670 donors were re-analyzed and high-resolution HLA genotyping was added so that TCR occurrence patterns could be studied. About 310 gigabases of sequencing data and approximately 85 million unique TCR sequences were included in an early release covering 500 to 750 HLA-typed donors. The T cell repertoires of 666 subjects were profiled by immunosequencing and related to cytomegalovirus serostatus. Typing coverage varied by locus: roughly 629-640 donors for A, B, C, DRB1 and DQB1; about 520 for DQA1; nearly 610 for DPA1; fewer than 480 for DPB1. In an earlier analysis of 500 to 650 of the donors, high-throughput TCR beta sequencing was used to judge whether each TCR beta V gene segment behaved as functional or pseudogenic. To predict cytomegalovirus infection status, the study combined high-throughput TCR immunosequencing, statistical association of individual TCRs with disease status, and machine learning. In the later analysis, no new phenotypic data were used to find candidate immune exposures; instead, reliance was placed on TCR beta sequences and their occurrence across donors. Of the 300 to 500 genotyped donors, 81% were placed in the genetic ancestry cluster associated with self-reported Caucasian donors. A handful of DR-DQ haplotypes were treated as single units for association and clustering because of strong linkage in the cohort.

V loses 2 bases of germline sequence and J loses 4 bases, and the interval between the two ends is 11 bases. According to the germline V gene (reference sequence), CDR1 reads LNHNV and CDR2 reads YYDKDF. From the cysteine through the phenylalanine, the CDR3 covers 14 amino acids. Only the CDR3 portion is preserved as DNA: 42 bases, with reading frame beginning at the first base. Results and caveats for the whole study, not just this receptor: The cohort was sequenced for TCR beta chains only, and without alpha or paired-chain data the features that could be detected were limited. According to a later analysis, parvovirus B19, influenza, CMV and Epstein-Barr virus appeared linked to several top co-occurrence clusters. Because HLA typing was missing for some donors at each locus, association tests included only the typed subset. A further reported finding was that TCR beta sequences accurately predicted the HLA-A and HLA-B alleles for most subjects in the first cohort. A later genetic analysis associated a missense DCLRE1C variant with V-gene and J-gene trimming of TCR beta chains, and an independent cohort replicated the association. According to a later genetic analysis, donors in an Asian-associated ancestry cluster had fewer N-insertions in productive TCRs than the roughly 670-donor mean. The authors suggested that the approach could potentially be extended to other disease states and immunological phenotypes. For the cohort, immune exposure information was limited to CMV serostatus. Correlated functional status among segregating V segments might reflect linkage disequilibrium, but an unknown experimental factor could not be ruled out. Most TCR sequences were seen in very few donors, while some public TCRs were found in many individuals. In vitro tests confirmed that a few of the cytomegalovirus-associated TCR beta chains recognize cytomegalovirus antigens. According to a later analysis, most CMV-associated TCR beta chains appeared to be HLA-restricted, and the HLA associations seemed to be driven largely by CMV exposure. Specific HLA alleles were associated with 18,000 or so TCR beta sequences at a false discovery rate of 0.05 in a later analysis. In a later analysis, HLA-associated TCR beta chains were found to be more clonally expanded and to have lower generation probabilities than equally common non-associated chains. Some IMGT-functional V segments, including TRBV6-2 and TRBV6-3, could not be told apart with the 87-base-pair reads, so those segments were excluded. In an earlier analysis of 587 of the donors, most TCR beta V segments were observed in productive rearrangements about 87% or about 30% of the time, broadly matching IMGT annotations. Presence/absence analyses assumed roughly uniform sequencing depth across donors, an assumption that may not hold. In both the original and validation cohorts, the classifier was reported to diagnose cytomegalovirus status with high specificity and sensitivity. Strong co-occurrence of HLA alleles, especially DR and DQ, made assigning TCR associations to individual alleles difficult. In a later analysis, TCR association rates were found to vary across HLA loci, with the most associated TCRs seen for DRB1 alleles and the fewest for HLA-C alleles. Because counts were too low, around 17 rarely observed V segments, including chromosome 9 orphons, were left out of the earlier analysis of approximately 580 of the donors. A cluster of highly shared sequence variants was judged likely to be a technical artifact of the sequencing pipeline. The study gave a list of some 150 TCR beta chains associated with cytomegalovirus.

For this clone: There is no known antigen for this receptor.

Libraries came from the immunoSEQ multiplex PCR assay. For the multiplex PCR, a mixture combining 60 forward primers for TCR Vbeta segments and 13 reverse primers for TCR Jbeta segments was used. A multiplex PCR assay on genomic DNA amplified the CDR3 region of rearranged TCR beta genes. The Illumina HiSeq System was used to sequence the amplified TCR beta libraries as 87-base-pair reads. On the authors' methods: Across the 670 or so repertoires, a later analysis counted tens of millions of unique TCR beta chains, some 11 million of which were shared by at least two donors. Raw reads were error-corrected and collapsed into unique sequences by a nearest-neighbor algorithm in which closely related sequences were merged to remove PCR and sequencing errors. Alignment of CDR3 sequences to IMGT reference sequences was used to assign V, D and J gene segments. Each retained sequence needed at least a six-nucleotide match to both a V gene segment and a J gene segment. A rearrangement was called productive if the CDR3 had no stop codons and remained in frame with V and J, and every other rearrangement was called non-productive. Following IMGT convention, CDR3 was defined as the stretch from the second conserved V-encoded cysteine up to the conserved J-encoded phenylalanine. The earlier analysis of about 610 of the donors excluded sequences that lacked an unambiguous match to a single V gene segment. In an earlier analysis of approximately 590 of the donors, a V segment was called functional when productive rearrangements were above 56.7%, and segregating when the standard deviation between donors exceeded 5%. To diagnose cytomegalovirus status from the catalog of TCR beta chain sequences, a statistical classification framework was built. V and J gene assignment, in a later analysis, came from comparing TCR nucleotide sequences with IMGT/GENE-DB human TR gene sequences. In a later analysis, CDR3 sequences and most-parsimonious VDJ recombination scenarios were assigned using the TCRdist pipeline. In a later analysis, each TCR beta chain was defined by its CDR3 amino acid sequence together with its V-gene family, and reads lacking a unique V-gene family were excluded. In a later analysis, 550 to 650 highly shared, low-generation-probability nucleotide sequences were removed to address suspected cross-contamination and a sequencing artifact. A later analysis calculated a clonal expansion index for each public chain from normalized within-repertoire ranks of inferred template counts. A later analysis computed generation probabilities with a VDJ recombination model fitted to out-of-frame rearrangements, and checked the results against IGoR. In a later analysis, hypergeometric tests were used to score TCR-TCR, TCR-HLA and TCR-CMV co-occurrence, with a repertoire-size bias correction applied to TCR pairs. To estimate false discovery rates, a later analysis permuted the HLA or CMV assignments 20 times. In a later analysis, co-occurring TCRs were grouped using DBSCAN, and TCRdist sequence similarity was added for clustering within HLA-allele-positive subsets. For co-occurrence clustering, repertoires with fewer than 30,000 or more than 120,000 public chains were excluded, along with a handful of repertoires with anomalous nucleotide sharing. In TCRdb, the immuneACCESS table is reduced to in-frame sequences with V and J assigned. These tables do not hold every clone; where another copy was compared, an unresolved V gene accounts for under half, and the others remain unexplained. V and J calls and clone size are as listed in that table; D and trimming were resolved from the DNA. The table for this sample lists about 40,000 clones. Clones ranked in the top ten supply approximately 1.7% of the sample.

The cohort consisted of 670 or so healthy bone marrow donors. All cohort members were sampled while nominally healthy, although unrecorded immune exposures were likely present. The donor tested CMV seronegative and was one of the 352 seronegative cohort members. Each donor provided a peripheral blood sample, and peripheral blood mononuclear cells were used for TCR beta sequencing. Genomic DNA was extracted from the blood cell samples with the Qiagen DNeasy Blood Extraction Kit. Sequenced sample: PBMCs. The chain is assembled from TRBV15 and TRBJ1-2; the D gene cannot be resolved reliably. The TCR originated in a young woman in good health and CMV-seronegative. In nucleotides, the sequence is TGTGCCACCAGCAGATTCGGTGGTGGCTATGGCTACACCTTC. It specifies CATSRFGGGYGYTF.